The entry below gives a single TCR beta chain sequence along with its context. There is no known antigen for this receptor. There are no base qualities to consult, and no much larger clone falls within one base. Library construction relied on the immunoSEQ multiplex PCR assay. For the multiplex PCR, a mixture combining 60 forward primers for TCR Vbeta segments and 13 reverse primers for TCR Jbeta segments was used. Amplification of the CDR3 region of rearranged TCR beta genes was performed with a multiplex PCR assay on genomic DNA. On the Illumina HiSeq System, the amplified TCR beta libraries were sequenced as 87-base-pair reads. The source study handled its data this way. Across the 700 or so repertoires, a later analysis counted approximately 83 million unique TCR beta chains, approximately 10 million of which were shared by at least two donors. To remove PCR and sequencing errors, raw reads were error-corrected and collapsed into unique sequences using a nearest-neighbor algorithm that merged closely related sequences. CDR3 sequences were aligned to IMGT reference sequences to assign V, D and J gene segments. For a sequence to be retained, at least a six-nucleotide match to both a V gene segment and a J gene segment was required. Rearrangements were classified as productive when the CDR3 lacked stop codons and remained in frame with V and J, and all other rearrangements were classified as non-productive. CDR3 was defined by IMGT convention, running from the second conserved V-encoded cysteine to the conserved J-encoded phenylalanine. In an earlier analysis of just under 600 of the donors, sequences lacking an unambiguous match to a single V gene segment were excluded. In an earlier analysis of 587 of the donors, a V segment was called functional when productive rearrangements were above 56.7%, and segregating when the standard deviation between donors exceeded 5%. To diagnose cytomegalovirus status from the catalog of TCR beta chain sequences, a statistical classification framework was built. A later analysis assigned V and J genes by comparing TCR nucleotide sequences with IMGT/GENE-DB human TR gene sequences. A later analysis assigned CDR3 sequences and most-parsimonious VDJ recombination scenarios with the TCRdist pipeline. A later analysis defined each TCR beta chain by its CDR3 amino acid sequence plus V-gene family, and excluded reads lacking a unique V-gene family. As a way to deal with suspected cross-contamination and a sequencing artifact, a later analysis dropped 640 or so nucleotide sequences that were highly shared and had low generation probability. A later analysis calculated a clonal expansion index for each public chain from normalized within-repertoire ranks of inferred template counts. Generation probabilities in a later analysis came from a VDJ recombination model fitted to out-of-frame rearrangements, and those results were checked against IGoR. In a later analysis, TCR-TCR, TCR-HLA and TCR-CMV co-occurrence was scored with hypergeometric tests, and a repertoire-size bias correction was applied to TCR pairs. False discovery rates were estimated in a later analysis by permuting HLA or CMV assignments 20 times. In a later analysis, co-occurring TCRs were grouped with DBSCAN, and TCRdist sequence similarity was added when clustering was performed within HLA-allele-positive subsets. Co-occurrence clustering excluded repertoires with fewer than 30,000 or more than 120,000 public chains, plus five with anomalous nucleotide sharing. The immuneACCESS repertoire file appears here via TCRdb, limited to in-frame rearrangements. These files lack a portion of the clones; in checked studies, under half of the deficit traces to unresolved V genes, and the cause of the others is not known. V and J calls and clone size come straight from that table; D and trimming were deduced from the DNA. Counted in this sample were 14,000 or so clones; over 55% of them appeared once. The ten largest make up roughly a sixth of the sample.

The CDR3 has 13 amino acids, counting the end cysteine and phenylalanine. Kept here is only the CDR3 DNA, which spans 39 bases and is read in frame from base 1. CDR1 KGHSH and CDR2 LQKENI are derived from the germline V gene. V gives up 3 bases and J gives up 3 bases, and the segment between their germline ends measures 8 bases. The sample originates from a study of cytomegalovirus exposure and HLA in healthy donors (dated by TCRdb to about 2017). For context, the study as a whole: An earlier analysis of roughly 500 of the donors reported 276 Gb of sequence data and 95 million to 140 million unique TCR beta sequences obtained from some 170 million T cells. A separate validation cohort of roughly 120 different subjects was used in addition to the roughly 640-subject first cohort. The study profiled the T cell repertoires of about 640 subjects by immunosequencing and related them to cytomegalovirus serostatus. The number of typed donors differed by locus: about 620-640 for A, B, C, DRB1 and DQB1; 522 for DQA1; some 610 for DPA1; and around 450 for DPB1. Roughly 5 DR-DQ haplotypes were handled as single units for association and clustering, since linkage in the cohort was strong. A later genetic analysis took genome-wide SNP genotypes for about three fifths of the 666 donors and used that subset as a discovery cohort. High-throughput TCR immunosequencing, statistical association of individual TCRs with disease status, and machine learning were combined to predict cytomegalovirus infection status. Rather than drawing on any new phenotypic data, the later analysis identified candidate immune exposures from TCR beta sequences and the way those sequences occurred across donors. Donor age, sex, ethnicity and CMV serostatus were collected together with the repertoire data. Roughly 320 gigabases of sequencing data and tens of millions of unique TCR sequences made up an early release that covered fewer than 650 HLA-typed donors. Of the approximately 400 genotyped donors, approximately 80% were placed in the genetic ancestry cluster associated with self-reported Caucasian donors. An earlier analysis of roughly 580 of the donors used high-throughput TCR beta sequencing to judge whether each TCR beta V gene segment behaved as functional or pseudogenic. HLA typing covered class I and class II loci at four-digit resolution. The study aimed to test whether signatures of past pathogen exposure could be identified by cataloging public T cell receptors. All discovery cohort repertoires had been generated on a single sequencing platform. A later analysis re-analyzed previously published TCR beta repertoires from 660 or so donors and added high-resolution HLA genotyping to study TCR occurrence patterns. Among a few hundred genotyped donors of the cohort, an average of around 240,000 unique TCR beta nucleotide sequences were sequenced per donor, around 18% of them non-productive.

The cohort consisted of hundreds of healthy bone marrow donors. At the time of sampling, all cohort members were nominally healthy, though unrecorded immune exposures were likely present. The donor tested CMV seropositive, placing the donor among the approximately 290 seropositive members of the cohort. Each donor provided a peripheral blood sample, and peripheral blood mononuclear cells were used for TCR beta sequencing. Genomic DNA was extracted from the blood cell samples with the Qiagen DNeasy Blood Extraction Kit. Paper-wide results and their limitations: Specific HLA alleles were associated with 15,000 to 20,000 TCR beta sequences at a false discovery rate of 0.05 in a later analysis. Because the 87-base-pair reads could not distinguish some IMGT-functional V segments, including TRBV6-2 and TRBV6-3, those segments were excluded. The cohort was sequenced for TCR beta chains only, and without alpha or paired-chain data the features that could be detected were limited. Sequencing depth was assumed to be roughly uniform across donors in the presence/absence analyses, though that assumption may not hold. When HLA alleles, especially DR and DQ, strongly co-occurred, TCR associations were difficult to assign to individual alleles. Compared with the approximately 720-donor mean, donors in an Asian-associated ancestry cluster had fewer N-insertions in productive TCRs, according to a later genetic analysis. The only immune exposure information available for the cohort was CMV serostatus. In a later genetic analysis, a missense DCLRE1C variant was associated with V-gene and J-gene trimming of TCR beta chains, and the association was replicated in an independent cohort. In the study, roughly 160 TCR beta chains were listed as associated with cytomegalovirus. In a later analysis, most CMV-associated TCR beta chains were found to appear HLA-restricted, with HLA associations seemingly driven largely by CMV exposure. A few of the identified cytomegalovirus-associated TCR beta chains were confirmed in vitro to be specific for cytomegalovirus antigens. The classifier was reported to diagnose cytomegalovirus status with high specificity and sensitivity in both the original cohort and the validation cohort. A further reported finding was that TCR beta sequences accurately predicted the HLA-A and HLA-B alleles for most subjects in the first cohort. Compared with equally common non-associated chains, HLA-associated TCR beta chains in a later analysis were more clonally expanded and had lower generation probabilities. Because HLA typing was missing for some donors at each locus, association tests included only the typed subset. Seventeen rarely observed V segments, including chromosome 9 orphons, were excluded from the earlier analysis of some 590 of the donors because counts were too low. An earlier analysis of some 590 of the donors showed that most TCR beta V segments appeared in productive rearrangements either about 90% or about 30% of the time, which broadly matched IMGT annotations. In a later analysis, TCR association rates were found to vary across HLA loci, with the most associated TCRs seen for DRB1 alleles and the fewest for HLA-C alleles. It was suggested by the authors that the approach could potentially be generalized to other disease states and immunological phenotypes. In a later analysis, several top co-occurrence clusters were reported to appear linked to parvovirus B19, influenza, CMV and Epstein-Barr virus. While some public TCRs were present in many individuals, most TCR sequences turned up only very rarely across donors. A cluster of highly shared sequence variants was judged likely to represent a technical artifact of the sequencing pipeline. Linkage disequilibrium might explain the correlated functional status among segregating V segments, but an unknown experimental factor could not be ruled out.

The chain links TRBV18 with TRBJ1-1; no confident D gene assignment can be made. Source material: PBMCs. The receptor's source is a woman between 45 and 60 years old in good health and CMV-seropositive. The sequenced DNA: TGTGCCAGCTCACCCGACTTCCACACTGAAGCTTTCTTT. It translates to CASSPDFHTEAFF. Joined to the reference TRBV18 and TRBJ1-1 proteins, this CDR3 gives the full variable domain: NAGVMQNPRHLVRRRGQEARLRCSPMKGHSHVYWYRQLPEEGLKFMVYLQKENIIDESGMPKERFSAEFPKEGPSILRIQQVVRGDSAAYFCASSPDFHTEAFFGQGTRLTVV.